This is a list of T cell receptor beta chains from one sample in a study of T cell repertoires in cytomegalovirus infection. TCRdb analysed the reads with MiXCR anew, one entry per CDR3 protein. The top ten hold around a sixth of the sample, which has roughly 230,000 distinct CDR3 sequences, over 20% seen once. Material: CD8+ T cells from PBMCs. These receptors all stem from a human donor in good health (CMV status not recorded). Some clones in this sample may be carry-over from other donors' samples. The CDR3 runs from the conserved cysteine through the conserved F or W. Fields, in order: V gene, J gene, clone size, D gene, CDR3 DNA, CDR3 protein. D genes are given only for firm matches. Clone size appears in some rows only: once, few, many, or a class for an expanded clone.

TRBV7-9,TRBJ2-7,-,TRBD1,TGTGCCAGCAGTTCTTGGGACAGGGCCGAGCAGTACTTC,CASSSWDRAEQYF
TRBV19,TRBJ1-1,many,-,TGTGCCAGTAGTATTCCGGGGAACACTGAAGCTTTCTTT,CASSIPGNTEAFF
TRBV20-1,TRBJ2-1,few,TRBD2,TGCAGTGCTAGTCCCTGGACTAGCGGGGGGCTGGATGAGCAGTTCTTC,CSASPWTSGGLDEQFF
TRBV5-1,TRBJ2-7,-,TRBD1,TGCGCCAGCAGCTTGGTAGGACAGGACCACGAGCAGTACTTC,CASSLVGQDHEQYF
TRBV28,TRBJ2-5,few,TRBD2,TGTGCCAGCAGTTTATCGCTAGCGGGGGACCAAGAGACCCAGTACTTC,CASSLSLAGDQETQYF
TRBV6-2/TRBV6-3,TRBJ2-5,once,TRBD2,TGTGCCAGCAGTTACCCCGAAGCACTAGCGGGGCAAGAGACCCAGTACTTC,CASSYPEALAGQETQYF
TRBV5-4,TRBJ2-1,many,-,TGTGCCAGCAGCTTTGGAGAAAATGAGCAGTTCTTC,CASSFGENEQFF
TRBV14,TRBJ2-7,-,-,TGTGCCAGCAGCCCTCACGGCTACACCTACGAGCAGTACTTC,CASSPHGYTYEQYF
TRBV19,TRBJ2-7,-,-,TGTGCCAGTAGTATAGGGATTTCCGAGCAGTACTTC,CASSIGISEQYF
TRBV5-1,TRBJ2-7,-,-,TGCGCCAGCAGCTTGGGGGGTCAGCTCTACGAGCAGTACTTC,CASSLGGQLYEQYF